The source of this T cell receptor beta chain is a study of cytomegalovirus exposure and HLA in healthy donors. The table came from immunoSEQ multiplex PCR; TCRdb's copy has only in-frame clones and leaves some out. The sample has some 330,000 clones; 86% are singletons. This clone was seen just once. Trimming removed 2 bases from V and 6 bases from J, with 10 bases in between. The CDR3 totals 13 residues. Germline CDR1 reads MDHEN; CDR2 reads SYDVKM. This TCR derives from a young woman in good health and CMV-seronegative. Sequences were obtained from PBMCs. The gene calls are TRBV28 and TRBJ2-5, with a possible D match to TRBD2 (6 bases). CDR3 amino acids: CASSLRGGKTQYF. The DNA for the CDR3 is TGTGCCAGCAGTTTACGTGGCGGGAAGACCCAGTACTTC.